This TCR beta chain is from a study of vaccination and CD4 T cells after COVID-19. Looking at the study overall: The peptides that stimulated the cells were overlapping spike peptides from SARS-CoV-2, HCoV-NL63, HCoV-OC43 and HCoV-229E.

Sequencing of cultured CD4+ T cell DNA used the Oncomine TCR Beta short-read assay. Genomic DNA was isolated from CD4+ T cells that had been cultured. TCRdb reanalysed the PCR reads using MiXCR and keeps one entry per CDR3 protein. The table records about 4,500 distinct CDR3 sequences, about half of them present only once. Regarding this clonotype: Its antigen is not identified.

Treatment described: approximately 10-day PBMC culture with coronavirus spike peptide pools or control peptides (ViraFEST assay). Germline V gene lookup returns CDR1 SGHNT and CDR2 YENEEA. V lost 5 bases, J lost 8 bases, and 25 bases lay in between. The CDR3 is 17 amino acids. Sequencing input: CD4+ T cells from blood, cultured in vitro. The receptor comes from a human donor who had recovered from COVID-19. The chain combines TRBV11-3 with TRBJ1-3; no clear D. In nucleotides, the CDR3 is TGTGCCAGCAGCCCCCTTACGGGCGCAGCCTTTCCCGACACCATATATTTT. Its translation is CASSPLTGAAFPDTIYF.